Below are 11 T cell receptor beta chains sequenced from a single sample in a study of shared clonotypes between healthy human individuals. Repertoires were generated with immunoSEQ multiplex PCR, while TCRdb's copy carries only in-frame clones and drops some. The sample includes some 790,000 clones, just under 75% seen only once; the top ten take about 1.7%. Material for sequencing was memory CD4+ T cells sorted from blood. Regarding subset: CD45RA-negative fraction. The receptors derive from a woman aged 25 to 45 in good health.

This chain joins TRBV7-2 and TRBJ2-2, with 16 bases identical to TRBD2. The CDR3 extends over 18 amino acids. V shed 2 bases and J 7 bases; nucleotides not matched to a gene: 7. The germline V gene encodes CDR1 SGHTA and CDR2 FQGNSA. The CDR3 spells CASSLSGLAGGFGGELFF. As DNA, the CDR3 is TGTGCCAGCAGCTTATCGGGACTAGCGGGAGGGTTTGGCGGGGAGCTGTTTTTT.

This clone was counted only a few times. The chain is built from TRBV7-8 and TRBJ2-7, with 11 bases matching TRBD2. After removal of 4 bases from V and 6 bases from J, the junction contained 14 bases not matched to a gene. This CDR3 has 17 residues. Germline CDR1 and CDR2: SGHVS and FQNEAQ. The CDR3 is CASSSKTSGDLALEQYF. The DNA for the CDR3 is TGTGCCAGCAGCTCCAAGACTAGCGGGGACCTCGCGCTCGAGCAGTACTTC. The full variable domain, in which reference TRBV7-8 and TRBJ2-7 provide the parts outside the CDR3, is GAGVSQSPRYKVAKRGQDVALRCDPISGHVSLFWYQQALGQGPEFLTYFQNEAQLDKSGLPSDRFFAERPEGSVSTLKIQRTQQEDSAVYLCASSSKTSGDLALEQYFGPGTRLTVT.

The chain recombines TRBV4-1 with TRBJ1-1, with D maybe TRBD1 (5 bases). Germline-derived CDR1 and CDR2 are MGHRA and YSYEKL. Trimming cost V 1 base and J 1 base, with 16 bases left between them. This CDR3 is 17 amino acids long. Here the CDR3 reads CASSQGGWGQRNTEAFF. CDR3 nucleotide sequence: TGCGCCAGCAGCCAAGGGGGGTGGGGCCAAAGGAACACTGAAGCTTTCTTT.

This sequence joins TRBV11-1 and TRBJ2-5; D is possibly TRBD1 or TRBD2 (5 bases each). The CDR3 is 14 amino acids. The ends were cut back, 1 base at V and 9 bases at J, with 15 bases in the middle. The germline CDR1 and CDR2 sequences are SGHAT and FQDESV (reference sequence). The CDR3 reads CASSLGGRRGAQYF. The CDR3, as DNA: TGTGCCAGCAGCTTAGGTGGGAGAAGAGGGGCCCAGTACTTC. Based on the CDR3 plus reference TRBV11-1 and TRBJ2-5, the full variable domain is EAEVAQSPRYKITEKSQAVAFWCDPISGHATLYWYRQILGQGPELLVQFQDESVVDDSQLPKDRFSAERLKGVDSTLKIQPAELGDSAMYLCASSLGGRRGAQYFGPGTRLLVL.

V and J are TRBV5-1 and TRBJ1-4; TRBD1 agrees at 7 bases. The CDR3 consists of 15 residues. With V trimmed by 3 bases and J by 4 bases, 6 bases remained unmatched. Germline V lookup: CDR1 SGHRS, CDR2 YFSETQ. CDR3 residues: CASSSARGLNEKLFF. The CDR3 DNA is TGCGCCAGCAGCTCCGCGAGGGGGCTTAATGAAAAACTGTTTTTT.

This sequence joins TRBV18 and TRBJ2-5, with a weak D call TRBD2 (5 bases). Germline V gives CDR1 KGHSH, CDR2 LQKENI. The V gene lost 3 bases and the J gene lost 0 bases, with 5 bases spanning the gap. CDR3 length: 13 amino acids. CDR3 nucleotide sequence: TGTGCCAGCTCACCTAGCGACCAAGAGACCCAGTACTTC. Translating gives CASSPSDQETQYF.

A few counts support this clone. This sequence joins TRBV18 and TRBJ2-3; 8 positions match TRBD1. CDR1 and CDR2 from the germline V gene are KGHSH and LQKENI. The CDR3 covers 17 residues. Trimming cost V 6 bases and J 0 bases; bases outside gene matches: 11. CDR3 residues: CASSPNVGTGSTDTQYF. The DNA for the CDR3 is TGTGCCAGCTCCCCCAACGTGGGGACAGGTAGCACAGATACGCAGTATTTT. Supplemented by reference TRBV18 and TRBJ2-3, the full variable domain reads NAGVMQNPRHLVRRRGQEARLRCSPMKGHSHVYWYRQLPEEGLKFMVYLQKENIIDESGMPKERFSAEFPKEGPSILRIQQVVRGDSAAYFCASSPNVGTGSTDTQYFGPGTRLTVL.

The chain carries TRBV14 and TRBJ1-4; no reliable D call. Between the trimmed V and J ends, which lost 1 base and 4 bases, there was a span of 13 bases. Germline V gives CDR1 SGHDN, CDR2 FVKESK. The CDR3 covers 16 residues. CDR3 bases: TGTGCCAGCAGCCAAGGCCCGGCCTGGGGTAATGAAAAACTGTTTTTT. Encoded protein: CASSQGPAWGNEKLFF.

The CDR3 protein is CASSDQRVYTIYF. The DNA of the CDR3 is TGTGCCAGTAGTGACCAAAGGGTGTACACCATATATTTT. The rearrangement uses TRBV19 and TRBJ1-3, with D unclear. Germline CDR1 and CDR2: LNHDA and SQIVND (reference sequence). The CDR3 is 13 amino acids. V was clipped by 5 bases and J by 8 bases, with 13 bases between them.

This clone came up many times. The chain combines TRBV7-2 with TRBJ1-4; maybe TRBD1 (6 bases). The CDR3 contains 14 residues. Trimming stripped 0 bases from V and 8 bases from J, with 10 bases between. CDR1 is SGHTA, CDR2 FQGNSA, per germline. The CDR3 coding sequence is TGTGCCAGCAGCTTAGCGGGGGCATGGGAAAAACTGTTTTTT. It translates to CASSLAGAWEKLFF.

This clone occurred a few times. J is TRBJ1-6 and V is TRBV19; D gene ambiguous. Germline CDR1 is LNHDA and CDR2 is SQIVND (reference sequence). This CDR3 is built from 13 residues. The V gene lost 7 bases and the J gene lost 6 bases, with 10 bases spanning the gap. CDR3 in amino acids: CASTRGGNSPLHF. The CDR3 coding sequence is TGTGCCAGTACGAGAGGAGGTAATTCACCCCTCCACTTT.